The TCR beta chain described here comes from a study of shared T cell receptors in the human thymus. Generated by immunoSEQ multiplex PCR, the TCRdb table keeps only in-frame clones and is missing some. The table records hundreds of thousands of clones, 80% to 90% of them present only once. Germline values: CDR1 SQVTM, CDR2 ANQGSEA. V gave up 7 bases and J gave up 5 bases, with 11 bases separating them. This CDR3 region has 12 residues. This clone was counted a single time. The same specimen was also included in a second study, on human thymus T cells. As reported in that work: Apparent skewing of V and J gene usage characterized both thymic and blood repertoires. What related research reported was that thymic repertoires overlapped highly among unrelated individuals.

Specimen: thymocytes. This TCR derives from a boy under three years old with a congenital heart defect. The chain recombines TRBV29-1 with TRBJ2-2; D is perhaps TRBD1 (6 bases). The CDR3 bases are TGCAGCGCCCTCACAGGGACCGGGGAGCTGTTTTTT. Its protein product is CSALTGTGELFF.